Below are 17 T cell receptor beta chains sequenced from a single sample in a study of PD-1 blockade in classical Hodgkin lymphoma. The method was immunoSEQ multiplex PCR; TCRdb's version includes in-frame clones alone and lacks a portion of them. The sample includes roughly 150,000 clones, about 81% of them seen just once. Each and every patient relapsed after autologous stem cell transplantation, and patients got differing brentuximab vedotin exposure. The specimen comprised peripheral blood mononuclear cells (PBMCs), sampled before the second cycle of nivolumab. Receptors originate from a human donor with classical Hodgkin lymphoma.

The chain has TRBV7-2 and TRBJ2-2; D might be TRBD2 (6 bases). CDR3 length: 14 amino acids. Trimming left V 3 bases short and J 5 bases short, with 10 bases between. Germline V lookup: CDR1 SGHTA, CDR2 FQGNSA. CDR3 loop: CASSLRLVTGELFF. Here the CDR3 DNA reads TGTGCCAGCAGCTTGAGACTAGTAACCGGGGAGCTGTTTTTT.

The V call is TRBV5-6, the J call TRBJ1-5; D not certain. Trimming shortened V by 0 bases and J by 6 bases, and 7 bases separated the two germline ends. Germline-derived CDR1 and CDR2 are SGHDT and YYEEEE. The CDR3 is 13 amino acids. CDR3 sequence reads: CASSLGGIQPQHF. DNA of the CDR3: TGTGCCAGCAGCTTGGGGGGAATTCAGCCCCAGCATTTT.

The chain couples TRBV4-1 to TRBJ2-3; the D call may be TRBD1 or TRBD2 (5 bases each). The CDR3 loop spans 19 amino acids. CDR1 is MGHRA, CDR2 YSYEKL, per germline. Deletions cut 1 base from V and 1 base from J, with 21 bases between. CDR3 in amino acids: CASSQVFGDGRRRTDTQYF. CDR3 bases: TGCGCCAGCAGCCAAGTTTTTGGGGACGGCAGACGCCGCACAGATACGCAGTATTTT.

This clone was counted between two and nine times. V and J are TRBV28 and TRBJ2-3, with D unresolved. The CDR3 sequence is 11 residues long. The V gene lost 4 bases and the J gene lost 5 bases, with 4 bases spanning the gap. The V gene's germline CDR1 is MDHEN and CDR2 SYDVKM. CDR3 in DNA: TGTGCCAGCAGTTCGTTAGATACGCAGTATTTT. Residues: CASSSLDTQYF.

The chain carries TRBV19 and TRBJ2-7; D is unresolved. Looked up from germline, CDR1 is LNHDA and CDR2 is SQIVND (reference sequence). V was clipped by 4 bases and J by 6 bases, with 13 bases between them. This CDR3 contains 13 residues. The CDR3 region is CASSKVLLAEQYF. DNA for the CDR3: TGTGCCAGTAGTAAGGTACTCTTGGCCGAGCAGTACTTC.

This clone was observed a handful of times. The same CDR3 is also encoded by other DNA sequences in this sample. The chain employs TRBV5-1 and TRBJ2-3; D is undetermined. The germline V and J ends were trimmed by 0 bases and 1 base, with 3 bases remaining between them. Germline CDR1 reads SGHRS; CDR2 reads YFSETQ. This CDR3 region has 13 residues. This CDR3 is CASSLAGTDTQYF. DNA for the CDR3: TGCGCCAGCAGCTTGGCGGGCACAGATACGCAGTATTTT.

This clone was recorded a few times. V gene TRBV5-1 combines with J gene TRBJ1-2; a possible D gene is TRBD1 (6 bases). V was pared by 1 base and J by 7 bases, with 8 bases between. The V gene's germline CDR1 is SGHRS and CDR2 YFSETQ. This CDR3 has 12 amino acids. The CDR3 loop reads CASSLNRVGYTF. The CDR3 DNA follows: TGCGCCAGCAGCTTGAACAGGGTTGGCTACACCTTC.

This clone was observed a few times. The chain joins TRBV2 to TRBJ2-7; maybe TRBD1 (7 bases). The CDR3 has 14 amino acids. The V gene lost 7 bases and the J gene lost 3 bases, with 16 bases spanning the gap. CDR1 is SNHLY, CDR2 FYNNEI, per germline. As DNA, the CDR3 is TGTGCCAGCACAACAGGGGAGGAAAACTACGAGCAGTACTTC. Protein sequence: CASTTGEENYEQYF.

V usage is TRBV5-1 and J usage is TRBJ2-1, with 12 positions matching TRBD2. CDR1 SGHRS and CDR2 YFSETQ come from the germline V gene. This CDR3 has 15 amino acids. Trimming took 0 bases from V and 8 from J; bases not matched to a gene: 3. The CDR3 is CASSLGLAGVYEQFF. The CDR3 region has the DNA TGCGCCAGCAGCTTGGGACTAGCGGGAGTCTATGAGCAGTTCTTC.

The chain has TRBV7-9 and TRBJ1-1; D may be TRBD1 (5 bases). CDR1 is SEHNR and CDR2 is FQNEAQ in the germline V gene (reference sequence). Trimming shortened V by 5 bases and J by 3 bases, and 13 bases separated the two germline ends. This CDR3 contains 14 residues. The CDR3 loop reads CASSLGGSYTEAFF. In nucleotides, the CDR3 is TGTGCCAGCAGCCTGGGGGGATCATACACTGAAGCTTTCTTT.

The rearrangement joins TRBV7-2 to TRBJ2-2, with 7 nucleotides matching TRBD2. V was clipped by 7 bases and J by 3 bases; unmatched bases: 11. From germline, CDR1 is SGHTA and CDR2 FQGNSA. There are 16 residues in the CDR3. CDR3 protein: CASTPWGGTDTGELFF. CDR3 DNA sequence: TGTGCCAGCACTCCCTGGGGGGGTACGGACACCGGGGAGCTGTTTTTT.

The V and J genes are TRBV4-2 and TRBJ1-4, with D perhaps matching TRBD1 (5 bases). CDR3 length equals 15 residues. CDR1 is LGHNA and CDR2 is YNFKEQ in the germline V gene. Trimming removed 0 bases from V and 0 bases from J, with 5 bases in between. CDR3 loop: CASSQEGATNEKLFF. The CDR3 coding sequence is TGTGCCAGCAGCCAAGAAGGGGCAACTAATGAAAAACTGTTTTTT.

The J gene is TRBJ1-4, the V gene TRBV2; a possible D gene is TRBD1 (5 bases). The CDR3 totals 12 residues. The V end lost 4 bases, the J end lost 13 bases, and 13 bases lay between the germline ends. Germline CDR1 is SNHLY and CDR2 is FYNNEI. DNA of the CDR3: TGTGCCAGCAGTGTCGAGGGGACTGCACTGTTTTTT. Its translation: CASSVEGTALFF. Supplemented by reference TRBV2 and TRBJ1-4, the full variable domain reads EPEVTQTPSHQVTQMGQEVILRCVPISNHLYFYWYRQILGQKVEFLVSFYNNEISEKSEIFDDQFSVERPDGSNFTLKIRSTKLEDSAMYFCASSVEGTALFFGSGTQLSVL.

The chain carries TRBV7-9 and TRBJ2-5; tentatively, D is TRBD2 (6 bases). Germline V gene sequence: CDR1 SEHNR, CDR2 FQNEAQ (reference sequence). The CDR3 runs to 14 residues. Trimming left V 6 bases short and J 2 bases short, with 13 bases between. In DNA, the CDR3 is TGTGCCAGCAGTCGCGCGGGGACTCAAGAGACCCAGTACTTC. This gives the protein CASSRAGTQETQYF.

The genes are TRBV9 and TRBJ2-1; D is tentatively TRBD1 or TRBD2 (5 bases each). Per the germline V gene, CDR1 is SGDLS and CDR2 is YYNGEE. V dropped 4 bases and J dropped 9 bases, with 23 bases sitting between them. The CDR3 runs to 16 residues. CDR3: CASSRTGALPKAEQFF. CDR3 bases: TGTGCCAGCAGCCGAACCGGGGCCCTCCCTAAGGCTGAGCAGTTCTTC. The full variable domain, its missing parts supplied by reference TRBV9 and TRBJ2-1, is DSGVTQTPKHLITATGQRVTLRCSPRSGDLSVYWYQQSLDQGLQFLIQYYNGEERAKGNILERFSAQQFPDLHSELNLSSLELGDSALYFCASSRTGALPKAEQFFGPGTRLTVL.

The chain joins TRBV19 to TRBJ2-7; D could derive from TRBD1 or TRBD2 (5 bases each). CDR1 and CDR2 from the germline V gene are LNHDA and SQIVND (reference sequence). Trimming took off 5 bases at V and 3 bases at J, with 23 bases between the two ends. The CDR3 contains 17 residues. Here the CDR3 reads CASSAQTTMVGHYEQYF. The CDR3 nucleotides are TGTGCCAGTAGTGCCCAGACGACTATGGTGGGGCACTACGAGCAGTACTTC.

This chain uses TRBV5-1 with TRBJ1-5; D is ambiguous. CDR1 is SGHRS and CDR2 is YFSETQ in the germline V gene. This CDR3 contains 14 residues. V was pared by 0 bases and J by 4 bases, with 8 bases between. The DNA for the CDR3 is TGCGCCAGCAGCTTGGCCGGGTGGAATCAGCCCCAGCATTTT. Protein product: CASSLAGWNQPQHF.